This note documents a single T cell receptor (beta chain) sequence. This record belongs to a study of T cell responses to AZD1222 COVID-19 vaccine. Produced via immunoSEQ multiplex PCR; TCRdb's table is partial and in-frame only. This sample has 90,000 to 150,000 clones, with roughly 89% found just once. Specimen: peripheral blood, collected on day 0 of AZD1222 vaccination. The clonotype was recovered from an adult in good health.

The CDR3 region is CAWSVRAGSGYTF. Written as DNA, the CDR3 is TGTGCCTGGAGTGTACGCGCGGGATCTGGCTACACCTTC. The rearrangement links TRBV30 to TRBJ1-2; D gene unclear. The germline CDR1 and CDR2 sequences are GTSNPN and SVGIG (reference sequence). Trimming shortened V by 0 bases and J by 7 bases, and 12 bases separated the two germline ends. The CDR3 has 13 residues.